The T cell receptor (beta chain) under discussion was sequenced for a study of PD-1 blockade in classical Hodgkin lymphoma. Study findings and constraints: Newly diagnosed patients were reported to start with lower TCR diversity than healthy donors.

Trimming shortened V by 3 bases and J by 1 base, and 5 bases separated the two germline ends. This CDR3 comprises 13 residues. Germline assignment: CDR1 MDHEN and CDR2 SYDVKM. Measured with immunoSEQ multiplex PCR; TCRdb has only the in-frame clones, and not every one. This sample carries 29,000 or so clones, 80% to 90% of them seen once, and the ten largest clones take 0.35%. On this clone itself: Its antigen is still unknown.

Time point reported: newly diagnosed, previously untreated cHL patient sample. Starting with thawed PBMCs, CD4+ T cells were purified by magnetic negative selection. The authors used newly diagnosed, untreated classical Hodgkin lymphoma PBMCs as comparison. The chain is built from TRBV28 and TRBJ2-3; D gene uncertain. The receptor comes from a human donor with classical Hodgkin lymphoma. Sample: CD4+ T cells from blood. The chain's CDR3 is CASSLSGTDTQYF. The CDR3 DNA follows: TGTGCCAGCAGTTTGTCGGGCACAGATACGCAGTATTTT.